This is a list of T cell receptor beta chains from one sample in a study of regulatory T cells in long-lasting Graves disease. TCRdb passed the multiplex PCR reads through MiXCR, listing each CDR3 protein once. The data contain about 450,000 distinct CDR3 sequences, around 13% of them singletons. These data were also reused for a study on T cells in Graves' hyperthyroidism and ophthalmopathy.

Sequences were derived from peripheral blood mononuclear cells (PBMCs), sampled at new diagnosis, from a patient treated with antithyroid drugs. The receptors here all came from a woman aged 50 to 65 with Graves disease. The CDR3 runs from the conserved cysteine through the conserved F or W. D genes are given only for firm matches. The size entry is marked missing in some rows and otherwise reads once, few, many or a size class.

CDR3aa: CASSQVGLQETQYF
CDR3nt: TGCGCCAGCAGCCAAGTGGGCCTTCAAGAGACCCAGTACTTC
abundance: many
j_gene: TRBJ2-5
v_gene: TRBV7-3
d_gene: NA

CDR3aa: CASSPPASPLGYGYTF
CDR3nt: TGTGCCAGCTCACCACCGGCGTCGCCACTAGGCTATGGCTACACCTTC
abundance: many
j_gene: TRBJ1-2
v_gene: TRBV18
d_gene: NA

CDR3aa: CASSLTTGIPPYNEQFF
CDR3nt: TGTGCCAGCAGCCTAACAACAGGGATCCCGCCCTACAATGAGCAGTTCTTC
abundance: few
j_gene: TRBJ2-1
v_gene: TRBV7-3
d_gene: NA

CDR3aa: CASSKRGGGTASYNEQFF
CDR3nt: TGTGCCAGCAGTAAACGGGGGGGGGGGACAGCCTCATACAATGAGCAGTTCTTC
abundance: NA
j_gene: TRBJ2-1
v_gene: TRBV7-9
d_gene: NA

CDR3aa: CASSLDITSGTYNEQFF
CDR3nt: TGCGCCAGCAGCTTGGACATTACTAGCGGAACCTACAATGAGCAGTTCTTC
abundance: many
j_gene: TRBJ2-1
v_gene: TRBV5-1
d_gene: TRBD2

CDR3aa: CASSYGGGVLNYGYTF
CDR3nt: TGTGCCAGCAGTTACGGGGGGGGTGTGCTAAACTATGGCTACACCTTC
abundance: NA
j_gene: TRBJ1-2
v_gene: TRBV6-5
d_gene: NA

CDR3aa: CASSHHGTGRNTEAFF
CDR3nt: TGTGCCAGCAGCCACCACGGGACAGGGCGGAACACTGAAGCTTTCTTT
abundance: few
j_gene: TRBJ1-1
v_gene: TRBV3-1
d_gene: TRBD1

CDR3aa: CAWGPDRTNSNQPQHF
CDR3nt: TGTGCCTGGGGACCGGACAGAACGAATAGCAATCAGCCCCAGCATTTT
abundance: NA
j_gene: TRBJ1-5
v_gene: TRBV30
d_gene: NA

CDR3aa: CASSQTNWDSTYEQYF
CDR3nt: TGTGCCAGCAGTCAAACTAACTGGGACTCAACCTACGAGCAGTACTTC
abundance: NA
j_gene: TRBJ2-7
v_gene: TRBV28
d_gene: NA

CDR3aa: CASSWTGGSGQPQHF
CDR3nt: TGTGCCAGTAGTTGGACAGGGGGCTCTGGGCAGCCCCAGCATTTT
abundance: NA
j_gene: TRBJ1-5
v_gene: TRBV19
d_gene: TRBD1

CDR3aa: CASSQTRQGNTEAFF
CDR3nt: TGTGCCAGCAGTCAAACTCGACAGGGGAACACTGAAGCTTTCTTT
abundance: many
j_gene: TRBJ1-1
v_gene: TRBV2
d_gene: TRBD1

CDR3aa: CSATGTSGRSLADTQYF
CDR3nt: TGCAGTGCTACCGGGACTAGCGGGAGGTCTTTGGCAGATACGCAGTATTTT
abundance: many
j_gene: TRBJ2-3
v_gene: TRBV20-1
d_gene: TRBD2

CDR3aa: CASSKQGRVTEAFF
CDR3nt: TGTGCCAGCAGTAAACAGGGAAGGGTCACTGAAGCTTTCTTT
abundance: many
j_gene: TRBJ1-1
v_gene: TRBV6-1
d_gene: NA

CDR3aa: CSVRTRFYNEQFF
CDR3nt: TGCAGCGTAAGGACTAGGTTTTACAATGAGCAGTTCTTC
abundance: NA
j_gene: TRBJ2-1
v_gene: TRBV29-1
d_gene: TRBD2

CDR3aa: CASSPLAGESSYEQYF
CDR3nt: TGTGCCAGCAGTCCCCTAGCGGGAGAGAGCTCCTACGAGCAGTACTTC
abundance: many
j_gene: TRBJ2-7
v_gene: TRBV28
d_gene: TRBD2

CDR3aa: CASSRVGGGDTQYF
CDR3nt: TGTGCCAGCAGTAGGGTCGGTGGGGGAGATACGCAGTATTTT
abundance: many
j_gene: TRBJ2-3
v_gene: TRBV2
d_gene: NA

CDR3aa: CASSQRGLAPSYNEQFF
CDR3nt: TGTGCCAGCAGCCAGCGAGGACTAGCGCCTTCCTACAATGAGCAGTTCTTC
abundance: few
j_gene: TRBJ2-1
v_gene: TRBV4-2
d_gene: TRBD2

CDR3aa: CASRKGRIETQYF
CDR3nt: TGTGCCAGCAGGAAGGGGCGAATAGAGACCCAGTACTTC
abundance: many
j_gene: TRBJ2-5
v_gene: TRBV6-2/TRBV6-3
d_gene: NA